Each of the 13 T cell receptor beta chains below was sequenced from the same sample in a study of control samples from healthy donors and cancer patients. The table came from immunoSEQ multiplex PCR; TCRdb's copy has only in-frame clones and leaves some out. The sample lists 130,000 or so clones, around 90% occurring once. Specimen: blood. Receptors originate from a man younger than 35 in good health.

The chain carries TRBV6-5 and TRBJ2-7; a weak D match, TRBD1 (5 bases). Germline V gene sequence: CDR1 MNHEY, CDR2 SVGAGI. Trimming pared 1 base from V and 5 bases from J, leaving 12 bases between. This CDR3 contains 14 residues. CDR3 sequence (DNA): TGTGCCAGCAGTTACTTCCAGGGCCGAGACGAGCAGTACTTC. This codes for CASSYFQGRDEQYF.

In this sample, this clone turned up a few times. In DNA, the CDR3 is TGTGCCAGCAGTGACCCCCTCGACAGGGAGGGGAATGAAAAACTGTTTTTT. Protein product: CASSDPLDREGNEKLFF. The chain combines TRBV28 with TRBJ1-4; TRBD1 agrees at 7 bases. From germline, CDR1 is MDHEN and CDR2 SYDVKM. The CDR3 is 17 amino acids. Unmatched junction bases numbered 14, after V lost 5 bases and J lost 5 bases.

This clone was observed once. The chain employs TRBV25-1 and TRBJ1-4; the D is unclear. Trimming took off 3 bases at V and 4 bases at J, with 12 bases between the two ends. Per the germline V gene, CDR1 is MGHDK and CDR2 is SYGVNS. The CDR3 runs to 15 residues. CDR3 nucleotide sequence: TGTGCCAGCAGTGAGGAAGGGCCGAATAATGAAAAACTGTTTTTT. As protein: CASSEEGPNNEKLFF. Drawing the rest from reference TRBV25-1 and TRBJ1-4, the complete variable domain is EADIYQTPRYLVIGTGKKITLECSQTMGHDKMYWYQQDPGMELHLIHYSYGVNSTEKGDLSSESTVSRIRTEHFPLTLESARPSHTSQYLCASSEEGPNNEKLFFGSGTQLSVL.

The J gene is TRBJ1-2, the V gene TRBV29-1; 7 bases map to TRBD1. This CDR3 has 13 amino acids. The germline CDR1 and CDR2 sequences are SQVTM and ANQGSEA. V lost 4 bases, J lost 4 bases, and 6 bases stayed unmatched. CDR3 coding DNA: TGCAGCGTTGCCGGGACAGCCGCCTATGGCTACACCTTC. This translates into CSVAGTAAYGYTF.

The CDR3 reads CASSPGTSDNEQFF. CDR3 DNA: TGTGCCAGCAGTCCTGGGACTAGTGACAATGAGCAGTTCTTC. The V call is TRBV6-5, the J call TRBJ2-1, with 8 positions matching TRBD2. The CDR3 sequence is 14 residues long. CDR1 MNHEY and CDR2 SVGAGI come from the germline V gene. The ends lost 5 bases at V and 5 bases at J; junction bases unmatched: 5.

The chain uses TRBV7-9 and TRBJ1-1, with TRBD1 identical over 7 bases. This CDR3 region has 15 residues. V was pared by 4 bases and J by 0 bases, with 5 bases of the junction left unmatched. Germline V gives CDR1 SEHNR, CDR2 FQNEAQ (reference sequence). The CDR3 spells CASSWRGRLNTEAFF. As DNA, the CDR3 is TGTGCCAGCAGCTGGAGGGGGCGTTTGAACACTGAAGCTTTCTTT. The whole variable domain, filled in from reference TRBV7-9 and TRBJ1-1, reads DTGVSQNPRHKITKRGQNVTFRCDPISEHNRLYWYRQTLGQGPEFLTYFQNEAQLEKSRLLSDRFSAERPKGSFSTLEIQRTEQGDSAMYLCASSWRGRLNTEAFFGQGTRLTVV.

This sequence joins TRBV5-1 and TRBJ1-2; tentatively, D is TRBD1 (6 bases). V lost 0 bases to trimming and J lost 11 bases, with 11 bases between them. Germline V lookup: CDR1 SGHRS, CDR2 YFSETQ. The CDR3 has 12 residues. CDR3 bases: TGCGCCAGCAGCTTGGAAGGAGGGGGGTACACCTTC. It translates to CASSLEGGGYTF.

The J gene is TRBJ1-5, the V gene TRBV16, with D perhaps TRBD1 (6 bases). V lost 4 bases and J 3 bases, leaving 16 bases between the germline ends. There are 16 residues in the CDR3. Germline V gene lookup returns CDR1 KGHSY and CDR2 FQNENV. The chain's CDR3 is CASSPPLQGVNQPQHF. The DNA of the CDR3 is TGTGCCAGCAGCCCCCCCCTACAGGGCGTCAATCAGCCCCAGCATTTT.

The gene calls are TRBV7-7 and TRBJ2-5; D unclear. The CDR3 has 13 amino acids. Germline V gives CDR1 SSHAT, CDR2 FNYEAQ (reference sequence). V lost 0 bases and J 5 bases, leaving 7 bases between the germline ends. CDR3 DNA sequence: TGTGCCAGCAGCTTAGCGGGCCCGGAGACCCAGTACTTC. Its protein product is CASSLAGPETQYF.

CDR3 sequence (DNA): TGCGCCAGCAGCTTTTCGAGGGACAGGGGGACTTATAACTATGGCTACACCTTC. Translation: CASSFSRDRGTYNYGYTF. The V gene is TRBV5-1, the J gene TRBJ1-2; TRBD1 aligns across 11 bases. Germline CDR1 SGHRS, CDR2 YFSETQ. The length of the CDR3 is 18 residues. V trimming: 2 bases; J trimming: 1 base; junction bases outside the gene matches: 10.

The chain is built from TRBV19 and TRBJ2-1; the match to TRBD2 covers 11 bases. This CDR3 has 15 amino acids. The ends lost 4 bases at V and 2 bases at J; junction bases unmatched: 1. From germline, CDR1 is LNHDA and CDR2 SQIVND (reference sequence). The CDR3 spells CASSRLAGPYNEQFF. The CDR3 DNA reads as TGTGCCAGTAGTAGACTAGCGGGACCCTACAATGAGCAGTTCTTC.

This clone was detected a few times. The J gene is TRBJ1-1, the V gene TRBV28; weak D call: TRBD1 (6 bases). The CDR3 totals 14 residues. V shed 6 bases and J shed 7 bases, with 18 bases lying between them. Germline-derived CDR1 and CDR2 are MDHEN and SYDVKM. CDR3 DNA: TGTGCCAGCAGCGGTCGATTCGAGGGGGGTGAAGCTTTCTTT. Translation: CASSGRFEGGEAFF.

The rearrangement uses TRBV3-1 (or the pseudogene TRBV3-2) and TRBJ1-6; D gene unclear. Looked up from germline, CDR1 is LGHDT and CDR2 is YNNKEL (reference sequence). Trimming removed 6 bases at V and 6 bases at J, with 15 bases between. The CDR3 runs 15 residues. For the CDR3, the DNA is TGTGCCAGCAGGCATCGGGCGATGGGTAATTCACCCCTCCACTTT. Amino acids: CASRHRAMGNSPLHF.